This T cell receptor beta chain emerged from a study of blood T cell repertoires in COVID-19 (dated by TCRdb to 2020 to 2021). Regarding the complete study: Samples covering the acute and convalescent phases of COVID-19 were provided by collaborators in the United States, Italy and Spain. The material from the prospective study consisted of cDNA or gDNA derived from T cells, B-cell-depleted T cells, or PBMCs. The dataset comprised deeply sampled blood TCRbeta repertoires from subjects exposed to, actively infected with, or recovered from COVID-19. The repertoires were released in a freely available public database meant as a resource for research on the immune response to SARS-CoV-2. The samples were drawn from two sources: the first 160 participants of the ongoing ImmuneRACE study, and fewer than 1,500 subjects contributed by 6 global collaborators. The sample metadata nearly always contained a de-identified subject ID, COVID-19 status, age in years and sex. Where HLA class I and class II types were available, the types were taken from metadata supplied by the sample provider, not from assay-based typing.

The CDR3 sequence holds 18 residues, the cysteine and phenylalanine included. Only CDR3 DNA remains: 54 bases, in frame from the first base. V ends up 2 bases short and J 4 bases short, with an unmatched junction base count of 14. CDR1 and CDR2 (PRHDT, FYEKMQ) derive from the germline V gene (reference sequence). With respect to this clone: This clone's antigen is unknown. It has no much larger one-base neighbor in the sample; base qualities were not kept.

The immunoSEQ Assay, a bias-controlled multiplex PCR, was used to amplify TCRbeta CDR3 regions from genomic DNA. The study's own analysis went as follows. The number of nucleated cells in each sample was estimated from the amplification of reference gene primers within the assay. To quantify the absolute abundance of each unique TCRbeta CDR3 rearrangement, sequence reads were collapsed and filtered. For each sample, productive Simpson clonality was calculated as the square root of Simpson's diversity index across productive rearrangements. Imported from immuneACCESS, the table was reduced by TCRdb to in-frame sequences with V and J called. These copies leave out some clones; in studies compared against another copy, an unresolved V gene accounts for under half, and the cause of the remainder is not known. That table gives V, J and clone size, and the DNA gave D and trimming. For this sample there are approximately 120,000 clones; 85% to 90% appear just once. Approximately 1.1% of the sample rests with the top ten.

Collaborating institutions collected whole blood in K2EDTA tubes following their own protocols. Collaborator samples were shipped for TCRbeta analysis as frozen whole blood, isolated PBMCs, or DNA extracted from either sample type. What the research found in general, with its limitations: How much clinical and demographic metadata was included differed by source and by participant, and the metadata was provided uncurated.

Specimen: peripheral blood. The chain is encoded by TRBV13 joined to TRBJ2-7, with 10 bases matching TRBD2. The sequence was collected from a human donor in a cohort sampled during active COVID-19. In nucleotide form, the sequence is TGTGCCAGCAGCTTAAGCCCGGGGGAGCGGGGGGGCCAGTACGAGCAGTACTTC. Its coded protein is CASSLSPGERGGQYEQYF. Joined to the reference TRBV13 and TRBJ2-7 proteins, this CDR3 gives the full variable domain: AAGVIQSPRHLIKEKRETATLKCYPIPRHDTVYWYQQGPGQDPQFLISFYEKMQSDKGSIPDRFSAQQFSDYHSELNMSSLELGDSALYFCASSLSPGERGGQYEQYFGPGTRLTVT.